This T cell receptor (beta chain) comes out of a study of technical replicates of blood from a handful of donors. V lost 7 bases to trimming and J lost 4 bases; unmatched junction nucleotides: 8. Germline V CDR1 and CDR2: MNHEY, SVGAGI. The CDR3 spans 14 residues. TCRdb's table, derived via immunoSEQ multiplex PCR, lists solely in-frame clones and lacks some. The sample has about 56,000 clones; 90% to 95% are singletons. The V call is TRBV6-5, the J call TRBJ1-2; 8 bases align to TRBD1. Source material: PBMCs. The clonotype was recovered from a human donor in good health. Some clones in this sample may be carry-over from other donors' samples. This CDR3 reads CASTSGQGFYGYTF. The CDR3 DNA follows: TGTGCCAGCACCTCAGGACAGGGTTTCTATGGCTACACCTTC.